This note documents a single T cell receptor (beta chain) sequence. This specimen belongs to a study of T cell changes during pregnancy in multiple sclerosis. TCRdb's table, derived via immunoSEQ multiplex PCR, lists solely in-frame clones and lacks some. The sample contains some 40,000 clones, about 90% of which appear only once. Germline CDR1 MNHEY, CDR2 SMNVEV (reference sequence). The CDR3 has 18 amino acids. V was clipped by 3 bases and J by 0 bases, with 20 bases between them. This TCR was recovered from a female donor in good health, enrolled as a control in a pregnancy study. The gene calls are TRBV27 and TRBJ1-1, with D maybe TRBD1 (5 bases). Specimen: peripheral blood, collected in the second trimester of pregnancy. The CDR3 here is CASSFYRAGRGVNTEAFF. CDR3 bases: TGTGCCAGCAGTTTCTACCGAGCAGGGCGGGGAGTGAACACTGAAGCTTTCTTT.